The source of this T cell receptor (beta chain) is a study of blood T cells in healthy people across ages. Trimming left V 1 base short and J 6 bases short, with 12 bases between. The CDR3 contains 14 residues. Donors were systemically healthy Caucasian individuals from Russia aged about 6 to 95 years. Every donor contributed roughly 11 milliliters of peripheral blood by blood draw. This clonotype was counted a few times. Its antigen remains unknown. Study-wide results and limits: Donor CMV status was unknown, possibly confounding expanded clonotype changes.

A J-beta primer mix and a sample-barcoded 5' primer were used in a second PCR of about 6 to 12 cycles. MiXCR was run by TCRdb on the 5' RACE reads, yielding one entry per CDR3 protein. The table has about 1.1 million distinct CDR3 sequences, roughly two fifths seen once. This clonotype was obtained from a man younger than 35 in good health. The V gene is TRBV12-3 or TRBV12-4, the J gene TRBJ1-2; a possible D gene is TRBD1 (6 bases). Sequenced: blood. The CDR3 region is CASSLGQGTDGYTF. In DNA form, the CDR3 reads TGTGCCAGCAGTTTAGGTCAGGGGACCGATGGCTACACCTTC.